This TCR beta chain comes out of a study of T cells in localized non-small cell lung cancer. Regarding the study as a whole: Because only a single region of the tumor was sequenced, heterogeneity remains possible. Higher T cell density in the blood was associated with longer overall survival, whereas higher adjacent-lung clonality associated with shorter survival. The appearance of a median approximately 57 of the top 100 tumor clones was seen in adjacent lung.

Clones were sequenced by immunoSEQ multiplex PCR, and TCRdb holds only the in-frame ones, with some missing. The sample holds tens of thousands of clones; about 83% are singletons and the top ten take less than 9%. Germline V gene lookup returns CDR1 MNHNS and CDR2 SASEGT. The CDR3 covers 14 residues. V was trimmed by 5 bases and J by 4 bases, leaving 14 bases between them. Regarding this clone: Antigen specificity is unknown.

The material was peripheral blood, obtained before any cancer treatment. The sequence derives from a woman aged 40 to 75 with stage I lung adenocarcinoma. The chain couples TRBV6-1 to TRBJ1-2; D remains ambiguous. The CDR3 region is CASSPYGGPYGYTF. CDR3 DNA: TGTGCCAGCAGTCCCTATGGAGGACCCTATGGCTACACCTTC.